A selection of T cell receptor beta chains follows, all from one sample in a study of T cells in Graves' hyperthyroidism and ophthalmopathy. Each CDR3 protein is one row after TCRdb ran MiXCR on the multiplex PCR reads. The sample has about 350,000 distinct CDR3 sequences, around 14% seen once. Source material: blood. The receptors were gathered from a woman aged 30 to 39 with Graves' hyperthyroidism. The CDR3 runs from the conserved cysteine through the conserved F or W. The D gene is left open where the match is weak. Clone size, where shown, is once, few, many, or a class for clones that have expanded.

V	D	size	J	length	DNA	CDR3
TRBV7-9	.	.	TRBJ2-2	15	TGTGCCAGCAGCCGAAACTTATATAACACCGGGGAGCTGTTTTTT	CASSRNLYNTGELFF
TRBV20-1	.	.	TRBJ2-2	13	TGCAGTGCTAAACAGGGGGGGGCCGGGGAGCTGTTTTTT	CSAKQGGAGELFF
TRBV5-1	.	few	TRBJ2-4	14	.	CASSLAVGAGTGYF
TRBV28	.	many	TRBJ2-3	13	TGTGCCAGCAGTGGGACGGCCCCCGATACGCAGTATTTT	CASSGTAPDTQYF
TRBV7-9	.	few	TRBJ2-5	14	TGTGCCAGCAGCCCCCTTTCAGATAAAGAGACCCAGTACTTC	CASSPLSDKETQYF
TRBV20-1	.	many	TRBJ1-1	13	TGCAGTGCTGTTCTTGGGATGGGGACTGAAGCTTTCTTT	CSAVLGMGTEAFF
TRBV20-1	.	many	TRBJ1-1	16	TGCAGTGCGGAAGTGCCCCTCCACCTGGCCGGAACTGAAGCTTTCTTT	CSAEVPLHLAGTEAFF
TRBV12-3/TRBV12-4	.	many	TRBJ2-7	14	TGTGCCAGCAGTCCCCGACCCCCTCTGGTAGAGCAGTACTTC	CASSPRPPLVEQYF
TRBV3-1	.	many	TRBJ1-2	12	TGTGCCAGCAGCCGCGGAACGGGAGGCTACACCTTC	CASSRGTGGYTF
TRBV7-2	.	many	TRBJ2-1	15	TGTGCCAGCAGCTTAAGGCAGGGGGGCTACAATGAGCAGTTCTTC	CASSLRQGGYNEQFF
TRBV29-1	.	few	TRBJ2-7	12	TGCAGCGTCCCGAGGCAGCGTTACGAGCAGTACTTC	CSVPRQRYEQYF
TRBV27	.	many	TRBJ2-2	15	TGTGCCAGCAGTTCCAGACGGGCGAACACCGGGGAGCTGTTTTTT	CASSSRRANTGELFF
TRBV20-1	.	many	TRBJ2-3	14	TGCAGTGCTAGTCCTGGACAAAGCACAGATACGCAGTATTTT	CSASPGQSTDTQYF
TRBV29-1	.	many	TRBJ1-4	13	TGCAGCGTGGCGAGTAGGAACAGGGAAAAACTGTTTTTT	CSVASRNREKLFF
TRBV20-1	TRBD2	few	TRBJ2-2	20	TGCAGTGCTAGAGATCCGGGACTAGCGGGAGTGGGGAAGGGCACCGGGGAGCTGTTTTTT	CSARDPGLAGVGKGTGELFF
TRBV14	.	many	TRBJ1-1	15	TGTGCCAGCAGCCATGGGACCGTGCGGAACACTGAAGCTTTCTTT	CASSHGTVRNTEAFF
TRBV28	.	many	TRBJ1-2	14	TGTGCCAGCAGCCCAATCCAGGGGAACTATGGCTACACCTTC	CASSPIQGNYGYTF
TRBV25-1	.	few	TRBJ2-7	15	TGTGCCAGCTCACCGTCGTGGGGCCCCTCCTACGAGCAGTACTTC	CASSPSWGPSYEQYF
TRBV28	.	many	TRBJ1-2	13	TGTGCCAGCAGGCCTGGGGCCGCGGTTCGCTACACCTTC	CASRPGAAVRYTF
TRBV7-8	.	few	TRBJ2-1	15	TGTGCCAGCAGCTTCGCCGCCGGGCTTTACAATGAGCAGTTCTTC	CASSFAAGLYNEQFF
TRBV18	TRBD1	once	TRBJ1-2	14	TGTGCCAGCTCTCCGGGACAGGGATGGCAAGGCTACACCTTC	CASSPGQGWQGYTF
TRBV30	.	.	TRBJ1-1	12	TGTGCCTGGAGTGCCCATAACACTGAAGCTTTCTTT	CAWSAHNTEAFF
TRBV28	.	many	TRBJ2-7	15	TGTGCCAGCAGCCGCGTGGGACCTAGGAGCGACGAGCAGTACTTC	CASSRVGPRSDEQYF
TRBV4-1	.	few	TRBJ1-5	14	TGCGCCAGCAGCCAGGGGTTTAGCAATCAGCCCCAGCATTTT	CASSQGFSNQPQHF